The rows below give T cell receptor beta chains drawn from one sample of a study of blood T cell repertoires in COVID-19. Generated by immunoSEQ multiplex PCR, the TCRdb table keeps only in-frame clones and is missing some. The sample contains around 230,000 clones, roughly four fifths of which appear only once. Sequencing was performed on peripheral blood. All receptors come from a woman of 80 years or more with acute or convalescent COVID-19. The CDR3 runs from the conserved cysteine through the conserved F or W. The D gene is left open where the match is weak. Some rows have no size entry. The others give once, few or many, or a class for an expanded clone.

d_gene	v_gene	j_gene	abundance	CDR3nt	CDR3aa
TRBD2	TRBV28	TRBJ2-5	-	TGTGCCAGCACCCCGGGAGGGTACCCCGAGACCCAGTACTTC	CASTPGGYPETQYF
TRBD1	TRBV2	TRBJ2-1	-	TGTGCCAGCACCTGGGACAGGGGCACCTACAATGAGCAGTTCTTC	CASTWDRGTYNEQFF
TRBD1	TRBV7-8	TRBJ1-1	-	TGTGCCAGCAGCTACTTGGGACAGGTAAACACTGAAGCTTTCTTT	CASSYLGQVNTEAFF
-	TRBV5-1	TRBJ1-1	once	TGCGCCAGCAGCCCCCGGGTCCTCAAAGAAGCTTTCTTT	CASSPRVLKEAFF
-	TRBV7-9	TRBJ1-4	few	TGTGCCAGCAGCTTAGCAGGCAGGGGATCTAATGAAAAACTGTTTTTT	CASSLAGRGSNEKLFF
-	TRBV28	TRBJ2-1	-	TGTGCTGGGGGAGGAGGGCCGCACAGCTACAATGAGCAGTTCTTC	CAGGGGPHSYNEQFF
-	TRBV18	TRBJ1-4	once	TGTGCCAGCTCACTGATTGCAGGGGCCGTTGGGGGAGAAAAACTGTTTTTT	CASSLIAGAVGGEKLFF
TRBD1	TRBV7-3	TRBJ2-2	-	TGTGCCAGCAGCCAGGGACAGGCGAACACCGGGGAGCTGTTTTTT	CASSQGQANTGELFF
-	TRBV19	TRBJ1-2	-	TGTGCCAGTAGTATAGGCGGTGGGGGCAGAAATTATGGCTACACCTTC	CASSIGGGGRNYGYTF
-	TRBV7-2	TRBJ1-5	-	TGTGCCAGCAGCTTAAGGGGGGGGGCCCCTAGCAATCAGCCCCAGCATTTT	CASSLRGGAPSNQPQHF
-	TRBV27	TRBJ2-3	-	TGTGCCAGCAGCCCCACAGGCGATACGCAGTATTTT	CASSPTGDTQYF
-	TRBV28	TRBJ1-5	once	TGTGCCAGCAGTTTGGGCTGGGCAAGCAATCAGCCCCAGCATTTT	CASSLGWASNQPQHF
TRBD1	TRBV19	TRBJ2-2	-	TGTGCCAGTAGTCGCCCTTTCGGACAGGGCGTCGGGGAGCTGTTTTTT	CASSRPFGQGVGELFF
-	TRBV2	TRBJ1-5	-	TGTGCCAGCAGTGGGGGGGGGAGTTTCGAAAATCAGCCCCAGCATTTT	CASSGGGSFENQPQHF
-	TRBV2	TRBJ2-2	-	TGTGCCAGCAACCAGGACAGACCCACCGGGGAGCTGTTTTTT	CASNQDRPTGELFF